This TCR beta chain comes out of a study of monozygotic twins with inflammatory bowel disease. No DNA is given; TCRdb re-called the 5' RACE reads and lists each CDR3 protein once. The table lists just over 300,000 distinct CDR3 sequences. What was sequenced was blood. This receptor was taken from a human donor with ulcerative colitis or Crohn's disease, or a healthy co-twin of an affected twin (not recorded which).

CDR3 protein: CASSPDRTYGYTF. V gene TRBV5-1 combines with J gene TRBJ1-2; TCRdb lists TRBD1, though no DNA is available to test this call. Germline V gene sequence: CDR1 SGHRS, CDR2 YFSETQ. The CDR3 runs 13 residues. The full variable domain, its missing parts supplied by reference TRBV5-1 and TRBJ1-2, is KAGVTQTPRYLIKTRGQQVTLSCSPISGHRSVSWYQQTPGQGLQFLFEYFSETQRNKGNFPGRFSGRQFSNSRSEMNVSTLELGDSALYLCASSPDRTYGYTFGSGTRLTVV.